This entry features one TCR beta chain sequence. This sample was taken from a study of T-cell reconstitution after alpha-beta-depleted transplantation in children. A library of TCRbeta sequences, prepared with unique molecular identifiers, was generated. In TCRdb, the PCR reads were re-called with MiXCR into one record per CDR3 protein. Counted here are roughly 590,000 distinct CDR3 sequences, approximately 15% occurring once; the ten biggest clones make up 1.1%. Trimming cost V 7 bases and J 5 bases, with 12 bases left between them. The CDR3 sequence is 13 residues long. CDR1 is SGHAT, CDR2 FQNNGV, per germline.

Here the sequenced sample was PBMCs from the stem cell graft donor, taken from the stem cell graft. This sequence joins TRBV11-2 and TRBJ2-1, with D unclear. This TCR derives from a human donor who donated a stem cell graft to a child with acute myeloid leukemia. CDR3 sequence: CASKRDPNNEQFF. The CDR3 nucleotides are TGTGCCAGCAAAAGGGATCCTAACAATGAGCAGTTCTTC.